The sample holds a few counts of the clone carrying this TCR beta chain. Unique molecular identifiers were present in the TCR beta cDNA libraries. There were about 1 to 10 million T cells, and approximately 500,000 cDNA molecules came from them. One entry per CDR3 protein, called by TCRdb with MiXCR from the PCR reads. Of some 370,000 distinct CDR3 sequences listed, 30% to 45% are singletons. This sample was included in a study of post-analysis software for immune sequencing data. For the study at large: Recorded subtypes: relapsing-remitting, secondary progressive, progressive-relapsing; some patients unannotated.

The source is a girl aged 10 to 17 with multiple sclerosis. Input material: blood.

CDR3 in DNA: TGTGCCAGCACTAGTAATTCCTACGAGCAGTACTTC. This translates into CASTSNSYEQYF. The genes are TRBV27 and TRBJ2-7; D is uncertain. Germline V CDR1 and CDR2: MNHEY, SMNVEV (reference sequence). Trimming cost V 7 bases and J 1 base, with 8 bases left between them. The CDR3 sequence is 12 residues long.